Described below is a single TCR beta chain sequence and its context. This entry is derived from a study of blood T cell repertoires in COVID-19. Germline V gene data show CDR1 as MNHNS and CDR2 as SASEGT. The CDR3 has 13 residues. V was trimmed by 3 bases and J by 3 bases, leaving 9 bases between them. The table came from immunoSEQ multiplex PCR; TCRdb's copy has only in-frame clones and leaves some out. Of about 380,000 clones listed, 85% are singletons. The chain carries TRBV6-1 and TRBJ2-7; TRBD1 is a possible D gene (6 bases). The receptor comes from a woman between 18 and 29 years old with acute or convalescent COVID-19. Input material: peripheral blood. The CDR3 is CASSETGLYEQYF. Written as DNA, the CDR3 is TGTGCCAGCAGTGAGACAGGCCTCTACGAGCAGTACTTC.